The entry that follows covers one TCR beta chain sequence. Antigen: not known. Blood was sampled at baseline, cycle 4 day 1, and cycle 7 day 1. The record originates from a study of OX40 agonist ivuxolimab in advanced cancers. Study in general: The study treated patients with ivuxolimab, an agonistic anti-OX40 (CD134) antibody.

This table comes from immunoSEQ multiplex PCR, and its TCRdb copy is limited to in-frame clones, with some not included. The sample holds more than 80,000 clones, about 90% seen once. Study-level points and caveats: CD4+ T cells averaged fewer expanded clones than CD8+ T cells. Some nonresponders also had low normalized T-cell clonal expansion.

The sequences come from CD4+ or CD8+ T cells sorted from blood, collected in a trial of the OX40 agonist ivuxolimab. This TCR derives from an adult with an advanced solid tumor such as melanoma, head and neck, liver or kidney cancer.

This chain's CDR3 is CASSFRPGNTEAFF. The CDR3, as DNA: TGTGCCAGCAGTTTCCGACCGGGGAACACTGAAGCTTTCTTT. The chain uses TRBV28 and TRBJ1-1; no clear D. The CDR3 totals 14 residues. Germline lookup yields CDR1 MDHEN and CDR2 SYDVKM. V dropped 3 bases and J dropped 1 base, with 9 bases sitting between them. Together with reference TRBV28 and TRBJ1-1, the CDR3 gives the full variable domain: DVKVTQSSRYLVKRTGEKVFLECVQDMDHENMFWYRQDPGLGLRLIYFSYDVKMKEKGDIPEGYSVSREKKERFSLILESASTNQTSMYLCASSFRPGNTEAFFGQGTRLTVV.